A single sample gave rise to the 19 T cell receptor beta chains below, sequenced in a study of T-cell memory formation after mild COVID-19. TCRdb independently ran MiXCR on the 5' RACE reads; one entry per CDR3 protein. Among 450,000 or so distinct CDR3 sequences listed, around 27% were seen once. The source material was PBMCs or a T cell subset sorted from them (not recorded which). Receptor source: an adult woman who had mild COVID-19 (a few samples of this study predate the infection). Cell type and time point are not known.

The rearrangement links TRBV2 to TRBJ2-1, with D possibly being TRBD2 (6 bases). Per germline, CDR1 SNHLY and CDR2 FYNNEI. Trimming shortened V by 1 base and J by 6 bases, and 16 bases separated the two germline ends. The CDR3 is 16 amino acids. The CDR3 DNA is TGTGCCAGCAGTGAAGGTCCTGTCGGGAGTATCAATGAGCAGTTCTTC. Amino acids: CASSEGPVGSINEQFF.

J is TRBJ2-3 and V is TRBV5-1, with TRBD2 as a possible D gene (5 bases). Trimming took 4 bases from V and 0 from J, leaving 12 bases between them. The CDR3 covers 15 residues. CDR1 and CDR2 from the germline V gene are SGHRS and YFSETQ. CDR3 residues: CASSRRSPSTDTQYF. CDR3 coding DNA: TGCGCCAGCAGCCGGAGGAGTCCTAGCACAGATACGCAGTATTTT.

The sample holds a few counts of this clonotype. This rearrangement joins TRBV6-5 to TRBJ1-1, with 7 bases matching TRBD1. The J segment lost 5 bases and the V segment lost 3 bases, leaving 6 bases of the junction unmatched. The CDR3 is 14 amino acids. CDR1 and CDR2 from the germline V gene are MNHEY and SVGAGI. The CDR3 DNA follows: TGTGCCAGCAGTTATACAGGGGCGGTGACTGAAGCTTTCTTT. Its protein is CASSYTGAVTEAFF.

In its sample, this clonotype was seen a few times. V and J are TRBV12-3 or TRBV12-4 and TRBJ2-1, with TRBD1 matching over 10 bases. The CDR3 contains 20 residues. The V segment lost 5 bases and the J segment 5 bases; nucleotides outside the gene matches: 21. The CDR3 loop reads CASSTDPRDRGMALHNEQFF. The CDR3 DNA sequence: TGTGCCAGCAGTACAGATCCCCGGGACAGGGGTATGGCGCTACACAATGAGCAGTTCTTC.

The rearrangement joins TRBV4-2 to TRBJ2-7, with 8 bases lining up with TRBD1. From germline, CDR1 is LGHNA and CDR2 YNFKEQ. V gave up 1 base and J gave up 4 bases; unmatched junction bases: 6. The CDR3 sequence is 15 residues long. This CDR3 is CASSQGRDRNYEQYF. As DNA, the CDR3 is TGTGCCAGCAGCCAAGGCCGGGACAGGAATTACGAGCAGTACTTC.

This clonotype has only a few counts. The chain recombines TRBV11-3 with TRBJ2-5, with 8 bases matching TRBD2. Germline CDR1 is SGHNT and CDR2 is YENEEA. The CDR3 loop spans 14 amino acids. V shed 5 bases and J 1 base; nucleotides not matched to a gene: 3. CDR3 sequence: CASSKRGSQETQYF. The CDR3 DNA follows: TGTGCCAGCAGCAAGCGGGGGTCCCAAGAGACCCAGTACTTC.

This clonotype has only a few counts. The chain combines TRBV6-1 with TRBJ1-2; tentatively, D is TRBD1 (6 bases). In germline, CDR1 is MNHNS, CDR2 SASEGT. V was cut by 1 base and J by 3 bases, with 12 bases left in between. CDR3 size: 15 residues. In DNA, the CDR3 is TGTGCCAGCAGTGAAGGTTGGACAGCCGACTATGGCTACACCTTC. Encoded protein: CASSEGWTADYGYTF.

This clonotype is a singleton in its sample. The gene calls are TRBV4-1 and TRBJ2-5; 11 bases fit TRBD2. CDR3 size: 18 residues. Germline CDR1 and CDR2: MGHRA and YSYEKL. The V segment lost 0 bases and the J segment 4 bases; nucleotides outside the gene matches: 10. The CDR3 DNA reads TGCGCCAGCAGCCAAGAGGTTAGCGGGGGGGCGAGTGGAGAGACCCAGTACTTC. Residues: CASSQEVSGGASGETQYF.

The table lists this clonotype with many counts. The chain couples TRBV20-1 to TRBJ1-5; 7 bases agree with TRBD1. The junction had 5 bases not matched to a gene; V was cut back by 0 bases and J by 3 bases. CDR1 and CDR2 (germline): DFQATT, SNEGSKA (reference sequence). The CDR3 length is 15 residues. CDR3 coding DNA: TGCAGTGCTAGAGATAACAGGGGATTCAATCAGCCCCAGCATTTT. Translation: CSARDNRGFNQPQHF.

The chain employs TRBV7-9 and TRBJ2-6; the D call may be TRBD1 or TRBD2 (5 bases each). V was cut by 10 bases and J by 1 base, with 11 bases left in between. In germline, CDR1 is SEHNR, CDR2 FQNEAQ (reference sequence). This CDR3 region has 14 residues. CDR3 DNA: TGTGCCACCGAGGGGAGATCTGGGGCCAACGTCCTGACTTTC. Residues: CATEGRSGANVLTF.

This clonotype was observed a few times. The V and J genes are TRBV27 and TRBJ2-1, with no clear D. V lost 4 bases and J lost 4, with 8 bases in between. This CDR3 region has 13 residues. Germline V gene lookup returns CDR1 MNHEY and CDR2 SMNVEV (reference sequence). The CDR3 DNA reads TGTGCCAGCAGTTGGTACCAATACAATGAGCAGTTCTTC. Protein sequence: CASSWYQYNEQFF.

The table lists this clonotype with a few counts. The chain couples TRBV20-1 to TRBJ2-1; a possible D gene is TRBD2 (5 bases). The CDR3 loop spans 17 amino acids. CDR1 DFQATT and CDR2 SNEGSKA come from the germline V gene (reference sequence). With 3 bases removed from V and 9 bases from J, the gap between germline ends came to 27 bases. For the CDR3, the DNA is TGCAGTGCTAGCTCGGAGTGGGTAACTAGGGCCCCCTCTGAGCAGTTCTTC. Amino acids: CSASSEWVTRAPSEQFF.

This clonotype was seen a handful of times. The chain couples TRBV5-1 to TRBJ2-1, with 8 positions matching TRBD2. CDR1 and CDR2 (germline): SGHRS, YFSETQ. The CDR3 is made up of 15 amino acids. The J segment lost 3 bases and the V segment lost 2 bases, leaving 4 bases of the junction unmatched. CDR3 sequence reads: CASSFTGGDYNEQFF. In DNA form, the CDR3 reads TGCGCCAGCAGCTTCACGGGAGGGGACTACAATGAGCAGTTCTTC. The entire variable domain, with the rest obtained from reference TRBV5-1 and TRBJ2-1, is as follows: KAGVTQTPRYLIKTRGQQVTLSCSPISGHRSVSWYQQTPGQGLQFLFEYFSETQRNKGNFPGRFSGRQFSNSRSEMNVSTLELGDSALYLCASSFTGGDYNEQFFGPGTRLTVL.

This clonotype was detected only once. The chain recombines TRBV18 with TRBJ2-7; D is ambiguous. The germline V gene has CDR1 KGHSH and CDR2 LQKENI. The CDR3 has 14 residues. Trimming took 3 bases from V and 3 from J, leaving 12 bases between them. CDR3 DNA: TGTGCCAGCTCACCGCAACACCCCAGCTACGAGCAGTACTTC. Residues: CASSPQHPSYEQYF.

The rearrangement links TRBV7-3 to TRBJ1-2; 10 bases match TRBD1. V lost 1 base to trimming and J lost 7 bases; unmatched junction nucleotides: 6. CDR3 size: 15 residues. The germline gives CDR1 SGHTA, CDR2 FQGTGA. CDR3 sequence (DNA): TGTGCCAGCAGCTTAAATGGACAGGGGGTCGGTGGCTACACCTTC. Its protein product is CASSLNGQGVGGYTF.

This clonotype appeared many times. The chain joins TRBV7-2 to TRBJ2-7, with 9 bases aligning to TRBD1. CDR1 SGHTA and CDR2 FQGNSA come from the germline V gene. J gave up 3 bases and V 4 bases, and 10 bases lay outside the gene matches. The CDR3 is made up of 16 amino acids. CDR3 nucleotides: TGTGCCAGCAGCTCCAACACAGGGGGCAGGGGCTACGAGCAGTACTTC. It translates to CASSSNTGGRGYEQYF.

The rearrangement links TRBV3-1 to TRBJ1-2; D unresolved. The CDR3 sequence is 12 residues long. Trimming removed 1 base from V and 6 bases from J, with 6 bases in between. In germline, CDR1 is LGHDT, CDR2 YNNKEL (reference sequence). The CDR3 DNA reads TGTGCCAGCAGCCAAGGGTTTAATGGCTACACCTTC. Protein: CASSQGFNGYTF.

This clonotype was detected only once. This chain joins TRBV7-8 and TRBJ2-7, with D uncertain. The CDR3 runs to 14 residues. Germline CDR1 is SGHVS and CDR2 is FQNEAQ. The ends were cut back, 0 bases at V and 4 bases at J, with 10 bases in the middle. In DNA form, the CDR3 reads TGTGCCAGCAGCTTAGCCCAGCTTACTTACGAGCAGTACTTC. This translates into CASSLAQLTYEQYF.

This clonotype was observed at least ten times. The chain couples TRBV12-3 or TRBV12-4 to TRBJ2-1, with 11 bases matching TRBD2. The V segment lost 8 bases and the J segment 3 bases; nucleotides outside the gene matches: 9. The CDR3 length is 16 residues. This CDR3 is CASGIKTSGSYNEQFF. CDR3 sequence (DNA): TGTGCCAGCGGAATTAAAACTAGCGGGAGCTACAATGAGCAGTTCTTC.